The 29 T cell receptor beta chains presented below share a single source sample, sequenced in a study of blood T cell repertoires in COVID-19. Only in-frame clones appear in the TCRdb table, and some are missing; sequencing was by immunoSEQ multiplex PCR. Here the sample spans about 110,000 clones, 80% to 90% being singletons. Sequenced input: peripheral blood. All receptors derive from a man aged 40-49 years with active or convalescent COVID-19.

The J gene is TRBJ1-6, the V gene TRBV25-1; D might be TRBD1 (6 bases). Germline CDR1 reads MGHDK; CDR2 reads SYGVNS. The CDR3 has 17 residues. V gave up 3 bases and J gave up 10 bases, with 22 bases separating them. This chain's CDR3 is CASSEVGTQGRVSPLHF. The CDR3 DNA follows: TGTGCCAGCAGTGAGGTCGGGACTCAGGGGAGGGTATCACCCCTCCACTTT.

The V call is TRBV7-9, the J call TRBJ2-5; the D is unclear. In germline, CDR1 is SEHNR, CDR2 FQNEAQ (reference sequence). This CDR3 has 13 amino acids. V lost 7 bases and J lost 2, with 11 bases in between. As DNA, the CDR3 is TGTGCCAGCACTTTTGGAGCACAAGAGACCCAGTACTTC. Protein product: CASTFGAQETQYF.

The J gene is TRBJ2-1, the V gene TRBV7-6; 14 bases align to TRBD2. CDR1 and CDR2 (germline): SGHVS, FNYEAQ. Unmatched junction bases numbered 4, after V lost 4 bases and J lost 2 bases. The CDR3 is 17 residues long. CDR3 region: CASSSGLAGGPYNEQFF. In nucleotides, the CDR3 is TGTGCCAGCAGCTCCGGACTAGCGGGAGGACCCTACAATGAGCAGTTCTTC.

The V gene is TRBV28, the J gene TRBJ1-1, with TRBD1 as a possible D gene (5 bases). The V end was cut by 8 bases, the J end by 0 bases, with 10 bases between. The CDR3 extends over 13 amino acids. Germline lookup yields CDR1 MDHEN and CDR2 SYDVKM. The CDR3 DNA reads as TGTGCCAGCTTGGACACTTTGAACACTGAAGCTTTCTTT. Encoded protein: CASLDTLNTEAFF. Full variable domain (outside the CDR3, taken from reference TRBV28 and TRBJ1-1): DVKVTQSSRYLVKRTGEKVFLECVQDMDHENMFWYRQDPGLGLRLIYFSYDVKMKEKGDIPEGYSVSREKKERFSLILESASTNQTSMYLCASLDTLNTEAFFGQGTRLTVV.

V is TRBV6-1 and J is TRBJ2-1, with D perhaps matching TRBD1 (6 bases). The CDR3 extends over 16 amino acids. Germline V gene lookup returns CDR1 MNHNS and CDR2 SASEGT. V was pared by 2 bases and J by 9 bases, with 20 bases between. CDR3 sequence reads: CASSETQGRPLGEQFF. The CDR3 coding sequence is TGTGCCAGCAGTGAAACCCAGGGGCGGCCTTTGGGTGAGCAGTTCTTC.

The CDR3 loop reads CASSLGYMNTEAFF. CDR3 DNA: TGTGCCAGCAGCTTGGGGTACATGAACACTGAAGCTTTCTTT. The chain carries TRBV5-8 and TRBJ1-1; D call uncertain. The CDR3 extends over 14 amino acids. V lost 0 bases and J lost 0, with 6 bases in between. Germline V lookup: CDR1 SGHTS, CDR2 YDEGEE. The variable domain in full, completed from reference TRBV5-8 and TRBJ1-1, reads EAGVTQSPTHLIKTRGQQATLRCSPISGHTSVYWYQQALGLGLQFLLWYDEGEERNRGNFPPRFSGRQFPNYSSELNVNALELEDSALYLCASSLGYMNTEAFFGQGTRLTVV.

J is TRBJ1-6 and V is TRBV5-6; the D gene is possibly TRBD1 (5 bases). The CDR3 is made up of 14 amino acids. Trimming took 1 base from V and 8 from J, leaving 10 bases between them. The germline CDR1 and CDR2 sequences are SGHDT and YYEEEE. The CDR3 reads CASSLRQGYSPLHF. The CDR3 nucleotides are TGTGCCAGCAGCTTGAGGCAGGGCTATTCACCCCTCCACTTT. Supplemented by reference TRBV5-6 and TRBJ1-6, the full variable domain reads DAGVTQSPTHLIKTRGQQVTLRCSPKSGHDTVSWYQQALGQGPQFIFQYYEEEERQRGNFPDRFSGHQFPNYSSELNVNALLLGDSALYLCASSLRQGYSPLHFGNGTRLTVT.

The chain has TRBV18 and TRBJ2-5; D perhaps matches TRBD2 (6 bases). V lost 1 base and J lost 1, with 7 bases in between. Germline-derived CDR1 and CDR2 are KGHSH and LQKENI. This CDR3 has 14 residues. The CDR3 loop is CASSPREVQETQYF. CDR3 nucleotides: TGTGCCAGCTCACCACGGGAGGTCCAAGAGACCCAGTACTTC.

The J gene is TRBJ1-1, the V gene TRBV14; a weak D match, TRBD1 (5 bases). Trimming stripped 7 bases from V and 4 bases from J, with 16 bases between. CDR3 length equals 14 residues. Germline CDR1 and CDR2: SGHDN and FVKESK. The CDR3, as DNA: TGTGCCAGCACCCTACTCGGGGGGGGCACTGAAGCTTTCTTT. It specifies CASTLLGGGTEAFF.

The gene calls are TRBV6-6 and TRBJ2-1, with D perhaps matching TRBD2 (6 bases). Trimming removed 5 bases at V and 0 bases at J, with 14 bases between. CDR1 is MNHNY and CDR2 is SVGAGI in the germline V gene (reference sequence). The CDR3 extends over 16 amino acids. The CDR3 loop is CASSPPWGDSYNEQFF. The CDR3 DNA sequence: TGTGCCAGCAGTCCGCCCTGGGGGGACTCCTACAATGAGCAGTTCTTC.

The CDR3 DNA reads TGTGCCAGCACTCTGGGGAGGGAGGGCGACGAGCAGTACTTC. Its translation: CASTLGREGDEQYF. The rearrangement joins TRBV11-2 to TRBJ2-7; TRBD2 matches 7 bases. Unmatched junction bases numbered 11, after V lost 7 bases and J lost 5 bases. The germline V gene encodes CDR1 SGHAT and CDR2 FQNNGV. The CDR3 is 14 residues long. Using reference TRBV11-2 and TRBJ2-7 for the parts outside the CDR3, the full variable domain is EAGVAQSPRYKIIEKRQSVAFWCNPISGHATLYWYQQILGQGPKLLIQFQNNGVVDDSQLPKDRFSAERLKGVDSTLKIQPAKLEDSAVYLCASTLGREGDEQYFGPGTRLTVT.

The rearrangement joins TRBV6-6 to TRBJ2-7, with D maybe TRBD1 (6 bases). Between the trimmed V and J ends, which lost 9 bases and 0 bases, there was a span of 15 bases. Germline CDR1 is MNHNY and CDR2 is SVGAGI (reference sequence). The CDR3 is 14 amino acids. The CDR3 protein is CASQDSASSYEQYF. CDR3 bases: TGTGCCAGTCAGGACAGTGCAAGCTCCTACGAGCAGTACTTC.

This clone was recorded a few times. The rearrangement links TRBV24-1 to TRBJ1-2; D not certain. Germline values: CDR1 KGHDR, CDR2 SFDVKD. CDR3 length: 13 amino acids. V was cut by 3 bases and J by 8 bases, with 12 bases left in between. The CDR3 region has the DNA TGTGCCACCAGTGATACGACCTTGCGGGGCTACACCTTC. Its translation is CATSDTTLRGYTF.

This clone has just one count. The gene calls are TRBV18 and TRBJ1-1; 7 bases align to TRBD1. CDR3 length: 14 residues. Germline lookup yields CDR1 KGHSH and CDR2 LQKENI. After removal of 1 base from V and 6 bases from J, the junction contained 5 bases not matched to a gene. The CDR3, as DNA: TGTGCCAGCTCACCACGGGGGACAGTATCTGAAGCTTTCTTT. It yields the protein CASSPRGTVSEAFF.

In DNA form, the CDR3 reads TGTGCCAGCTCAATGACTAGCGGGATGTCTTGGCAGTTCTTC. It specifies CASSMTSGMSWQFF. The rearrangement joins TRBV27 to TRBJ2-1; 11 bases agree with TRBD2. The germline V gene encodes CDR1 MNHEY and CDR2 SMNVEV (reference sequence). J gave up 12 bases and V 8 bases, and 12 bases lay outside the gene matches. This CDR3 contains 14 residues.

This chain uses TRBV19 with TRBJ2-2; tentative D call: TRBD2 (6 bases). V lost 10 bases and J 4 bases, leaving 16 bases between the germline ends. This CDR3 has 14 amino acids. Germline CDR1 and CDR2: LNHDA and SQIVND (reference sequence). CDR3 bases: TGTGCCACCACCACGGGAGTAAGCACCGGGGAGCTGTTTTTT. Translation: CATTTGVSTGELFF. Full variable domain (remainder filled in from reference TRBV19 and TRBJ2-2): DGGITQSPKYLFRKEGQNVTLSCEQNLNHDAMYWYRQDPGQGLRLIYYSQIVNDFQKGDIAEGYSVSREKKESFPLTVTSAQKNPTAFYLCATTTGVSTGELFFGEGSRLTVL.

On this clone: The same CDR3 arises from other DNA sequences in this sample as well. The chain has TRBV28 and TRBJ1-4; a possible D gene is TRBD1 (6 bases). The CDR3 is 14 residues long. From germline, CDR1 is MDHEN and CDR2 SYDVKM. V lost 5 bases and J 3 bases, leaving 10 bases between the germline ends. In DNA form, the CDR3 reads TGTGCCAGCAGTCGCGGACAGTCTAATGAAAAACTGTTTTTT. This codes for CASSRGQSNEKLFF.

The sample holds one count of this clone. The chain joins TRBV12-3 or TRBV12-4 to TRBJ2-1, with 8 bases fitting TRBD2. V shed 5 bases, J shed 10 bases, and the junction held 1 base outside the gene matches. This CDR3 has 11 residues. The CDR3 loop is CASSTGGEQFF. The CDR3 coding sequence is TGTGCCAGCAGTACGGGGGGGGAGCAGTTCTTC.

V usage is TRBV7-2 and J usage is TRBJ2-5; D may be TRBD2 (7 bases). V was trimmed by 1 base and J by 10 bases, leaving 16 bases between them. The CDR3 sequence is 14 residues long. Germline V lookup: CDR1 SGHTA, CDR2 FQGNSA. The CDR3 nucleotides read TGTGCCAGCAGCTTAGGTTTCATGGGAGGGGGCCAGTACTTC. Its translation is CASSLGFMGGGQYF.

The chain is built from TRBV27 and TRBJ2-7; D is undetermined. V was clipped by 2 bases and J by 2 bases, with 10 bases between them. Per the germline V gene, CDR1 is MNHEY and CDR2 is SMNVEV (reference sequence). The CDR3 length is 14 residues. CDR3 bases: TGTGCCAGCAGTTTAGGGCCGGTCCCCTACGAGCAGTACTTC. It yields the protein CASSLGPVPYEQYF.

The rearrangement joins TRBV3-1 (or the pseudogene TRBV3-2) to TRBJ2-7, with D maybe TRBD1 (5 bases). Trimming shortened V by 1 base and J by 6 bases, and 10 bases separated the two germline ends. This CDR3 region has 13 residues. Germline CDR1 and CDR2: LGHDT and YNNKEL (reference sequence). CDR3 coding DNA: TGTGCCAGCAGCCAAGTGTCAGGGTCCGAGCAGTACTTC. Its translation: CASSQVSGSEQYF.

The CDR3 is CASSPGAGYEQYF. DNA for the CDR3: TGTGCCAGCAGCCCAGGGGCGGGTTACGAGCAGTACTTC. The J gene is TRBJ2-7, the V gene TRBV12-3 or TRBV12-4; the D gene is possibly TRBD1 (6 bases). This CDR3 contains 13 residues. V lost 6 bases and J 4 bases, leaving 13 bases between the germline ends.

V and J are TRBV25-1 and TRBJ2-7; D may be TRBD1 (5 bases). The CDR3 is 14 amino acids. Per the germline V gene, CDR1 is MGHDK and CDR2 is SYGVNS. Trimming shortened V by 3 bases and J by 0 bases, and 9 bases separated the two germline ends. CDR3 coding DNA: TGTGCCAGCAGTGACGACAGATCCTCCTACGAGCAGTACTTC. Protein sequence: CASSDDRSSYEQYF.

The V and J genes are TRBV28 and TRBJ2-1; no clear D gene. The CDR3 loop spans 15 amino acids. V lost 6 bases and J lost 5, with 17 bases in between. The germline V gene has CDR1 MDHEN and CDR2 SYDVKM. CDR3 bases: TGTGCCAGCAGATCGGAGAGCCCCCCCAACAATGAGCAGTTCTTC. This codes for CASRSESPPNNEQFF.

This rearrangement joins TRBV29-1 to TRBJ2-2; tentatively, D is TRBD2 (5 bases). Germline V lookup: CDR1 SQVTM, CDR2 ANQGSEA. The V end was cut by 6 bases, the J end by 6 bases, with 11 bases between. The CDR3 covers 12 residues. The CDR3 DNA follows: TGCAGCGTGTCCCGGGAAGCCGGGGAGCTGTTTTTT. This sequence encodes CSVSREAGELFF.

The chain is built from TRBV30 and TRBJ1-3; possibly TRBD1 for D (5 bases). Trimming stripped 4 bases from V and 2 bases from J, with 18 bases between. The CDR3 extends over 16 amino acids. Germline V gene sequence: CDR1 GTSNPN, CDR2 SVGIG (reference sequence). The CDR3 loop is CAWTSSQGFPGNTIYF. In DNA, the CDR3 is TGTGCCTGGACCTCTTCCCAGGGATTTCCTGGAAACACCATATATTTT.

The chain employs TRBV5-1 and TRBJ2-2; 7 bases are shared with TRBD2. J lost 1 base, V lost 3 bases, and 3 bases had no gene match. Germline V gene lookup returns CDR1 SGHRS and CDR2 YFSETQ. The CDR3 contains 15 residues. The CDR3 reads CASSWGGENTGELFF. The CDR3, as DNA: TGCGCCAGCAGCTGGGGGGGAGAGAACACCGGGGAGCTGTTTTTT.

The rearrangement joins TRBV10-3 to TRBJ1-3, with TRBD1 matching over 7 bases. The ends lost 7 bases at V and 0 bases at J; junction bases unmatched: 3. The CDR3 loop spans 14 amino acids. In germline, CDR1 is ENHRY, CDR2 SYGVKD. CDR3 nucleotides: TGTGCCATCACCCGGGACAGCTCTGGAAACACCATATATTTT. Translation gives CAITRDSSGNTIYF.

Worth noting for this clone: Other nucleotide sequences from this sample produce the same CDR3. V usage is TRBV5-1 and J usage is TRBJ2-2; D perhaps matches TRBD2 (7 bases). Germline-derived CDR1 and CDR2 are SGHRS and YFSETQ. There are 16 residues in the CDR3. Between the trimmed V and J ends, which lost 4 bases and 5 bases, there was a span of 18 bases. As DNA, the CDR3 is TGCGCCAGCAGCCTCGGGGCGGGGGCAGGAACCGGGGAGCTGTTTTTT. It translates to CASSLGAGAGTGELFF. The full variable domain, its missing parts supplied by reference TRBV5-1 and TRBJ2-2, is KAGVTQTPRYLIKTRGQQVTLSCSPISGHRSVSWYQQTPGQGLQFLFEYFSETQRNKGNFPGRFSGRQFSNSRSEMNVSTLELGDSALYLCASSLGAGAGTGELFFGEGSRLTVL.